Listed below are T cell receptor beta chains from one sample, sequenced in a study of blood T cell repertoires in COVID-19. The assay was immunoSEQ multiplex PCR, and TCRdb's table has in-frame clones only and misses some. The table has some 65,000 clones, over 75% seen once. The sequencing sample was made of peripheral blood. These receptors all stem from a man older than 75 with acute or convalescent COVID-19. Both conserved end residues are trimmed from each CDR3.

j_gene,v_gene,CDR3aa
TRBJ1-3,TRBV5-1,ASSLAGAGNTIY
TRBJ1-2,TRBV7-9,ASSDRLGFVAHYGYT
TRBJ2-3,TRBV7-2,ASSSGTGGTDTQY
TRBJ2-3,TRBV2,ASSDETISGRGQY
TRBJ1-1,TRBV28,ASSLSGSGEAF
TRBJ2-5,TRBV5-1,ASSPSRLAGVETQY
TRBJ2-6,TRBV6-5,ASSYSRASGANVLT
TRBJ1-6,TRBV27,ASSFGRVANSPLH
TRBJ2-5,TRBV28,ASTQDRAETQY
TRBJ2-7,TRBV5-5,ASSPFQLAGNYEQY
TRBJ2-7,TRBV9,ASSVEGTGGFDEQY
TRBJ2-3,TRBV5-4,ASSLAERGPTDTQY
TRBJ1-5,TRBV5-1,ASSPGQGQPQH
TRBJ1-5,TRBV27,ASSTDRGDQPQH
TRBJ1-6,TRBV4-3,ASSQDREEPLH
TRBJ2-4,TRBV11-3,ASSLEHRGAKNIQY
TRBJ1-1,TRBV6-4,ASSDPGRRVTEAF
TRBJ2-1,TRBV28,ASSYGREGLLKSYNEQF
TRBJ1-1,TRBV2,ASRFEGATEAF
TRBJ1-2,TRBV18,ASSLDTYSYT
TRBJ2-1,TRBV2,ASRPGTSWPNEQF
TRBJ2-2,TRBV11-3,ASSLRLAGPTGELF
TRBJ2-3,TRBV9,ASSVTSDPGTDTQY
TRBJ1-6,TRBV24-1,ATSDGHYNSPLH
TRBJ2-7,TRBV5-6,ASRADRTSSYEQY
TRBJ1-6,TRBV5-6,ASSGPAGGSPLH
TRBJ2-2,TRBV7-2,ASSGRTANTGELF
TRBJ2-5,TRBV25-1,ASSEWAPETQY
TRBJ1-4,TRBV7-2,ASSLVGGLNEKLF
TRBJ1-2,TRBV30,AWSAQGSYGYT
TRBJ1-2,TRBV4-3,ASSQDPGLVRSGYT
TRBJ1-2,TRBV13,ASSLGQGMHYGYT
TRBJ2-1,TRBV20-1,SAEQRSEQF
TRBJ1-2,TRBV5-1,ASSLFTGESYGYT
TRBJ2-7,TRBV11-3,ASSQASRARSNEQY
TRBJ2-5,TRBV11-2,ASSIRTTGPGETQY
TRBJ2-7,TRBV5-8,ASSFPGGTSEQY
TRBJ2-3,TRBV19,ASKTSGSTDTQY
TRBJ2-2,TRBV7-2,ASSSGVAGDFIAGELF
TRBJ2-5,TRBV4-3,ASSQDGAGTGGQTQY
TRBJ1-1,TRBV19,ASSIGGGSNTEAF
TRBJ2-2,TRBV7-2,ASSLSASRNTGELF
TRBJ2-1,TRBV9,ASSGSGKTYNEQF
TRBJ1-3,TRBV6-5,ASSYRETGNTIY
TRBJ1-3,TRBV12-5,ASGSRAYSGNTIY
TRBJ1-1,TRBV5-5,ASSTSGTRVNTEAF
TRBJ2-7,TRBV1,TSSQEGQANDYEQY
TRBJ1-3,TRBV7-8,ASSIGQGRDRNTIY
TRBJ2-1,TRBV11-2,ASSLNRLYNEQF
TRBJ2-7,TRBV19,ASTQAGGYEQY
TRBJ2-5,TRBV19,ASSPASAGLETQY
TRBJ2-1,TRBV10-1,ATAQGLAGVDEQF
TRBJ2-4,TRBV10-3,AISDPRGNIQY
TRBJ1-1,TRBV9,ASSVAHDSENTEAF
TRBJ2-4,TRBV5-1,ASSFTTGGENIQY
TRBJ1-1,TRBV7-2,ATTLQGRTEAF
TRBJ2-5,TRBV6-4,ATRTGTMY
TRBJ1-2,TRBV24-1,ATSDADRYGYT
TRBJ1-1,TRBV12-3/TRBV12-4,ASKRQGTEAF
TRBJ1-3,TRBV19,ASRYRGQGSSGNTIY